This passage covers 17 T cell receptor beta chains from one sample sequenced in a study of cytomegalovirus exposure and HLA in healthy donors. Use of 60 Vbeta and 13 Jbeta primers characterized the PCR. The protocol was immunoSEQ multiplex PCR, while the TCRdb copy is restricted to in-frame clones and leaves out a portion. The data hold under 130,000 clones, with around three quarters observed a single time. The sequenced sample consisted of PBMCs. The receptors originated from a man aged 45-65 years in good health and CMV-seropositive.

This chain joins TRBV10-3 and TRBJ2-1; 8 bases are shared with TRBD2. V gave up 0 bases and J gave up 5 bases; unmatched junction bases: 3. In germline, CDR1 is ENHRY, CDR2 SYGVKD. The CDR3 length is 15 residues. Here the CDR3 DNA reads TGTGCCATCAGTGAGTCGACGGGGGGGGACAATGAGCAGTTCTTC. This sequence encodes CAISESTGGDNEQFF.

The rearrangement links TRBV20-1 to TRBJ2-5; the D gene is possibly TRBD2 (6 bases). The CDR3 spans 11 residues. The germline V gene encodes CDR1 DFQATT and CDR2 SNEGSKA (reference sequence). This CDR3 reads CRVGGEGTQYF. In DNA form, the CDR3 reads TGCAGGGTGGGGGGAGAGGGGACCCAGTACTTC.

V and J are TRBV7-9 and TRBJ1-1; D perhaps matches TRBD1 (5 bases). This CDR3 comprises 16 residues. V was cut by 0 bases and J by 1 base, with 12 bases left in between. In germline, CDR1 is SEHNR, CDR2 FQNEAQ (reference sequence). DNA for the CDR3: TGTGCCAGCAGCTTAGCGCAGGGCTGGGCGAACACTGAAGCTTTCTTT. Its translation is CASSLAQGWANTEAFF. Supplemented by reference TRBV7-9 and TRBJ1-1, the full variable domain reads DTGVSQNPRHKITKRGQNVTFRCDPISEHNRLYWYRQTLGQGPEFLTYFQNEAQLEKSRLLSDRFSAERPKGSFSTLEIQRTEQGDSAMYLCASSLAQGWANTEAFFGQGTRLTVV.

The chain joins TRBV9 to TRBJ1-4, with D perhaps matching TRBD1 (6 bases). Trimming removed 7 bases at V and 0 bases at J, with 10 bases between. CDR1 and CDR2 from the germline V gene are SGDLS and YYNGEE. The CDR3 extends over 14 amino acids. CDR3 DNA sequence: TGTGCCAGCGGAGGGGGGGCAACTAATGAAAAACTGTTTTTT. It yields the protein CASGGGATNEKLFF. Combining the CDR3 with reference TRBV9 and TRBJ1-4 gives the whole variable domain DSGVTQTPKHLITATGQRVTLRCSPRSGDLSVYWYQQSLDQGLQFLIQYYNGEERAKGNILERFSAQQFPDLHSELNLSSLELGDSALYFCASGGGATNEKLFFGSGTQLSVL.

The chain employs TRBV27 and TRBJ1-6, with D unresolved. This CDR3 has 13 residues. The germline V gene has CDR1 MNHEY and CDR2 SMNVEV (reference sequence). DNA of the CDR3: TGTGCAACCGCCGGGGAGTGGAATTCACCCCTCCACTTT. Translation: CATAGEWNSPLHF.

This clone was found once. The chain has TRBV6-1 and TRBJ1-1; D may be TRBD1 (5 bases). V shed 0 bases and J shed 0 bases, with 17 bases lying between them. Germline V CDR1 and CDR2: MNHNS, SASEGT. The CDR3 spans 18 residues. The CDR3 coding sequence is TGTGCCAGCAGTGAAGCTGGGTACAGGAAAAGGTTGAACACTGAAGCTTTCTTT. It specifies CASSEAGYRKRLNTEAFF.

The chain is built from TRBV6-6 and TRBJ2-7; 8 bases match TRBD2. The CDR3 is 16 residues long. The germline CDR1 and CDR2 sequences are MNHNY and SVGAGI (reference sequence). Trimming took 2 bases from V and 0 from J; bases not matched to a gene: 6. The CDR3 DNA follows: TGTGCCAGCAGTTACGCTACGGGGGGGTACTCCTACGAGCAGTACTTC. Translated, it gives CASSYATGGYSYEQYF.

This chain links TRBV13 with TRBJ2-1, with 10 bases fitting TRBD2. The CDR3 consists of 16 residues. The V gene end was trimmed by 1 base and the J gene end by 7 bases; junction bases not matched to a gene: 7. Looked up from germline, CDR1 is PRHDT and CDR2 is FYEKMQ (reference sequence). Written as DNA, the CDR3 is TGTGCCAGCAGCTTAGCTGGAGCGGGAGGGCAGAATGAGCAGTTCTTC. This sequence encodes CASSLAGAGGQNEQFF. Full variable domain (rest looked up from reference TRBV13 and TRBJ2-1): AAGVIQSPRHLIKEKRETATLKCYPIPRHDTVYWYQQGPGQDPQFLISFYEKMQSDKGSIPDRFSAQQFSDYHSELNMSSLELGDSALYFCASSLAGAGGQNEQFFGPGTRLTVL.

The chain recombines TRBV6-1 with TRBJ2-4, with 7 bases that match TRBD1. The CDR3 is 14 residues long. Germline CDR1 and CDR2: MNHNS and SASEGT. V gave up 6 bases and J gave up 5 bases; unmatched junction bases: 7. CDR3 in amino acids: CASRDRAGQNIQYF. Here the CDR3 DNA reads TGTGCCAGCAGAGACAGGGCCGGACAAAACATTCAGTACTTC.

V and J are TRBV7-9 and TRBJ2-2; D gene unclear. The CDR3 has 12 residues. The germline gives CDR1 SEHNR, CDR2 FQNEAQ (reference sequence). Trimming shortened V by 5 bases and J by 6 bases, and 7 bases separated the two germline ends. DNA for the CDR3: TGTGCCAGCAGCCAGATCGCCGGGGAGCTGTTTTTT. This gives the protein CASSQIAGELFF.

V and J are TRBV19 and TRBJ2-7, with TRBD2 matching over 10 bases. This CDR3 has 16 amino acids. V lost 5 bases, J lost 5 bases, and 12 bases stayed unmatched. Germline V lookup: CDR1 LNHDA, CDR2 SQIVND (reference sequence). In nucleotides, the CDR3 is TGTGCCAGTAGTGGCTGGACTAGCGGCTCCATGAACGAGCAGTACTTC. Residues: CASSGWTSGSMNEQYF.

This clone was observed a handful of times. V is TRBV14 and J is TRBJ1-1; D remains unclear. V was clipped by 4 bases and J by 5 bases, with 17 bases between them. There are 15 residues in the CDR3. The germline gives CDR1 SGHDN, CDR2 FVKESK. For the CDR3, the DNA is TGTGCCAGCAGCCCCTATCTTGGAGGAATAACTGAAGCTTTCTTT. This gives the protein CASSPYLGGITEAFF. The full variable domain, with the rest looked up from reference TRBV14 and TRBJ1-1, is EAGVTQFPSHSVIEKGQTVTLRCDPISGHDNLYWYRRVMGKEIKFLLHFVKESKQDESGMPNNRFLAERTGGTYSTLKVQPAELEDSGVYFCASSPYLGGITEAFFGQGTRLTVV.

CDR3 sequence (DNA): TGTGCCTGGAGATGGGGGCAAGAAAAACTGTTTTTT. Translated, it gives CAWRWGQEKLFF. J is TRBJ1-4 and V is TRBV30, with D tentatively TRBD1 (6 bases). Looked up from germline, CDR1 is GTSNPN and CDR2 is SVGIG (reference sequence). V was pared by 3 bases and J by 8 bases, with 10 bases between. CDR3 length: 12 amino acids.

V is TRBV20-1 and J is TRBJ1-1; 8 nucleotides agree with TRBD1. The CDR3 spans 11 residues. J was trimmed by 6 bases and V by 4 bases; bases with no gene match: 1. CDR1 and CDR2 (germline): DFQATT, SNEGSKA (reference sequence). The CDR3 region is CSAMDRAEAFF. The CDR3 region has the DNA TGCAGTGCTATGGACAGGGCTGAAGCTTTCTTT.

This clone was observed a handful of times. The chain links TRBV15 to TRBJ2-7, with D maybe TRBD2 (5 bases). Germline V gene data show CDR1 as LNHNV and CDR2 as YYDKDF (reference sequence). The V end lost 0 bases, the J end lost 6 bases, and 18 bases lay between the germline ends. CDR3 length: 16 amino acids. CDR3 DNA: TGTGCCACCAGCAGAGATCTGGCTAGCTGGTTAGGCGAGCAGTACTTC. Its protein is CATSRDLASWLGEQYF.

The genes are TRBV4-1 and TRBJ2-1, with unresolved D. Germline CDR1 and CDR2: MGHRA and YSYEKL. V shed 4 bases and J shed 8 bases, with 18 bases lying between them. The CDR3 runs 15 residues. CDR3: CASSLRISQVDEQFF. The CDR3 bases are TGCGCCAGCAGCCTCCGGATTTCGCAGGTGGATGAGCAGTTCTTC.

V usage is TRBV19 and J usage is TRBJ2-4; no firm D call. V lost 3 bases and J lost 1, with 4 bases in between. The CDR3 length is 13 residues. The germline V gene encodes CDR1 LNHDA and CDR2 SQIVND (reference sequence). The CDR3 coding sequence is TGTGCCAGTAGTATCCAGGCCAAAAACATTCAGTACTTC. Protein product: CASSIQAKNIQYF.